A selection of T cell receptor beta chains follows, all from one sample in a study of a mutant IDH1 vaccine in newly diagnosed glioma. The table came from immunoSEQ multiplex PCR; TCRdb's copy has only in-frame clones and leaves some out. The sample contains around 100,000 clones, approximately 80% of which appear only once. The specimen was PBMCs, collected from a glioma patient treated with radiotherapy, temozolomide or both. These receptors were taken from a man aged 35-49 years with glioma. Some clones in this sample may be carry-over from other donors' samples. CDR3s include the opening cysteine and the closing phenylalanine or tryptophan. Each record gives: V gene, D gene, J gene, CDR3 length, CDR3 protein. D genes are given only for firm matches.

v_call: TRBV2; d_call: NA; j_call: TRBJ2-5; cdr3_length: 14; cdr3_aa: CASSEAPVGETQYF
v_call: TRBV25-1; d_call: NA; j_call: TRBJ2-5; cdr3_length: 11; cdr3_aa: CASSESLTQYF
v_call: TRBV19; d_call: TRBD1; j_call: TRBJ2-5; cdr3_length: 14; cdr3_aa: CASSIGTGQETQYF
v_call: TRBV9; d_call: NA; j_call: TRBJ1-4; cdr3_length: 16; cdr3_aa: CASSERTDATNEKLFF
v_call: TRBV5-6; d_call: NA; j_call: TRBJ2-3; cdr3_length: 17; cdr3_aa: CASSFARIGGGGDTQYF
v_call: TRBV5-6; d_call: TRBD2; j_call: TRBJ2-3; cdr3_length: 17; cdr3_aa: CASTLGGTSGGTDTQYF
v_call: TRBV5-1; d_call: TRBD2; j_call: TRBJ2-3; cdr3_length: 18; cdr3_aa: CASSLGWTSGGNTDTQYF
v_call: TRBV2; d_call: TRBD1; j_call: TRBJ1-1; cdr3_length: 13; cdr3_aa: CASSPSEGAGAFF
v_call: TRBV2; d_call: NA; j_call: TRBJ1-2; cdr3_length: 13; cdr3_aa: CASSTTGAQGYTF
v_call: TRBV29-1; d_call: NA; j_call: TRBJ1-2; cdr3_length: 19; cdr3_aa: CSVMPSRSAGKEGKMGYTF
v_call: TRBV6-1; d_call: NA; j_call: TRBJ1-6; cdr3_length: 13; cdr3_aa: CASTVKEDSPLHF
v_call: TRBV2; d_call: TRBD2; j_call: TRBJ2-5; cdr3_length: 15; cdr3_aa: CASSPAGGIKETQYF
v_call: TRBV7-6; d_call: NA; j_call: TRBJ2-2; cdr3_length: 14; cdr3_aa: CASSLAHGTGELFF
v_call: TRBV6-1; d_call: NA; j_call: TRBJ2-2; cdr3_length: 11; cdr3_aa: CASRADGELFF
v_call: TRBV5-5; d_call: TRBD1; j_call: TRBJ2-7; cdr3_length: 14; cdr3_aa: CASSPGTGVVEQYF
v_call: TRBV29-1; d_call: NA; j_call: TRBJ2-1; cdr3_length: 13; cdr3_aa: CSVEIGLINEQFF
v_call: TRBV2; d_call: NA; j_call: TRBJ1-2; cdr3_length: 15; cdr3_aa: CASSHPGSANYGYTF
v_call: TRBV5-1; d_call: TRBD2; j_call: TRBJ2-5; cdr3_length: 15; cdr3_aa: CASSLVSGVQETQYF
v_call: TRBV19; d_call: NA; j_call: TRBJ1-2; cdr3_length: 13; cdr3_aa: CASSIDSNYGYTF
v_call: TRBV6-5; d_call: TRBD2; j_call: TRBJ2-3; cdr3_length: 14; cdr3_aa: CASRSSGGADTQYF